These 14 T cell receptor beta chains came from one sample sequenced in a study of shared T cell receptors in the human thymus. Produced via immunoSEQ multiplex PCR; TCRdb's table is partial and in-frame only. The sample has some 700,000 clones, 88% seen once. These same data were also listed under a study on human thymus T cells.

The sample comprised thymocytes. These receptor sequences come from a boy less than two years old with a congenital heart defect.

The chain links TRBV5-1 to TRBJ1-3; D gene unclear. V lost 10 bases and J 0 bases, leaving 14 bases between the germline ends. Germline V gene data show CDR1 as SGHRS and CDR2 as YFSETQ. The CDR3 totals 14 residues. In DNA, the CDR3 is TGCGCCGTTAAGGGAGCAGGCTCTGGAAACACCATATATTTT. Translating it yields CAVKGAGSGNTIYF.

The rearrangement uses TRBV27 and TRBJ2-7, with D hard to call. V lost 3 bases to trimming and J lost 4 bases, with 10 bases between them. Per the germline V gene, CDR1 is MNHEY and CDR2 is SMNVEV (reference sequence). The CDR3 is 13 amino acids. DNA for the CDR3: TGTGCCAGCAGTTTTGCACAGAAGTACGAGCAGTACTTC. Translated, it gives CASSFAQKYEQYF.

CDR3 region: CAWSVRLEGGSGTDTQYF. In DNA, the CDR3 is TGTGCCTGGAGTGTACGGCTTGAAGGCGGGAGTGGGACAGATACGCAGTATTTT. The chain carries TRBV30 and TRBJ2-3; 7 nucleotides agree with TRBD2. V shed 0 bases, J shed 3 bases, and the junction held 15 bases outside the gene matches. The germline gives CDR1 GTSNPN, CDR2 SVGIG (reference sequence). There are 18 residues in the CDR3.

The V gene is TRBV19, the J gene TRBJ2-3, with no clear D. Germline V gene data show CDR1 as LNHDA and CDR2 as SQIVND (reference sequence). The V gene lost 1 base and the J gene lost 1 base, with 18 bases spanning the gap. This CDR3 has 18 amino acids. CDR3 nucleotides: TGTGCCAGTAGTATAGGCATTTCGGGTCTTGCGGGCACAGATACGCAGTATTTT. Its translation is CASSIGISGLAGTDTQYF.

Comment on this clone: The junction and the germline gene differ at one end; a read error may be behind it. The chain has TRBV28 and TRBJ2-7; 12 positions match TRBD2. Germline CDR1 is MDHEN and CDR2 is SYDVKM. CDR3 length: 13 amino acids. The CDR3 region has the DNA TGTGCCAGCAGCCCCGCGACTAGCGGGAGCACATCGTTC. Its protein product is CASSPATSGSTSF.

The chain has TRBV6-5 and TRBJ2-1; D not resolved. The germline CDR1 and CDR2 sequences are MNHEY and SVGAGI. The CDR3 spans 11 residues. Trimming left V 4 bases short and J 12 bases short, with 10 bases between. CDR3 nucleotides: TGTGCCAGCAGTTTTAGCCGGCGGCAGTTCTTC. This sequence encodes CASSFSRRQFF.

The chain links TRBV7-9 to TRBJ2-1; 9 bases match TRBD2. Trimming took 0 bases from V and 5 from J; bases not matched to a gene: 8. CDR3 length equals 17 residues. CDR1 is SEHNR, CDR2 FQNEAQ, per germline (reference sequence). CDR3 in DNA: TGTGCCAGCAGCTTAGCCACCGGGACTAGCAGAAACAATGAGCAGTTCTTC. This sequence encodes CASSLATGTSRNNEQFF.

The chain's CDR3 is CASSLAGTSGRRGEQYF. The DNA of the CDR3 is TGCGCCAGCAGCTTGGCTGGGACTAGCGGGAGGAGGGGCGAGCAGTACTTC. The rearrangement joins TRBV5-1 to TRBJ2-7, with TRBD2 identical over 15 bases. V shed 0 bases, J shed 6 bases, and the junction held 7 bases outside the gene matches. The CDR3 runs 17 residues. Germline V gives CDR1 SGHRS, CDR2 YFSETQ.

V gene TRBV29-1 combines with J gene TRBJ2-5; D not certain. Germline V lookup: CDR1 SQVTM, CDR2 ANQGSEA. The CDR3 spans 14 residues. Trimming took 0 bases from V and 0 from J, leaving 8 bases between them. The CDR3 loop is CSVEDPRYQETQYF. The DNA of the CDR3 is TGCAGCGTTGAAGATCCCAGATACCAAGAGACCCAGTACTTC.

The CDR3 sequence: CASSPKAGGYTF. Written as DNA, the CDR3 is TGTGCCAGCAGCCCGAAAGCGGGTGGCTACACCTTC. The chain carries TRBV28 and TRBJ1-2; D gene unclear. The CDR3 totals 12 residues. Per the germline V gene, CDR1 is MDHEN and CDR2 is SYDVKM. The V end lost 6 bases, the J end lost 7 bases, and 12 bases lay between the germline ends.

V is TRBV5-1 and J is TRBJ2-7; perhaps TRBD1 as D (5 bases). The V and J ends lost 0 bases and 2 bases respectively, with 18 bases between them. Germline V gene data show CDR1 as SGHRS and CDR2 as YFSETQ. The CDR3 covers 17 residues. The chain's CDR3 is CASSLDNRVDRAYEQYF. CDR3 nucleotides: TGCGCCAGCAGCTTGGATAATAGGGTAGACAGAGCCTACGAGCAGTACTTC.

CDR3 region: CASSLPMTAGETGTDTQYF. CDR3 bases: TGTGCCAGCAGCCTTCCCATGACAGCGGGAGAAACTGGCACAGATACGCAGTATTTT. The chain has TRBV7-9 and TRBJ2-3; TRBD2 matches at 8 bases. Germline V gene data show CDR1 as SEHNR and CDR2 as FQNEAQ (reference sequence). The CDR3 contains 19 residues. With 5 bases clipped from V and 1 base from J, the junction kept 17 bases outside the gene matches.

The rearrangement uses TRBV19 and TRBJ2-7; D is perhaps TRBD2 (5 bases). The V gene's germline CDR1 is LNHDA and CDR2 SQIVND (reference sequence). V was trimmed by 8 bases and J by 0 bases, leaving 11 bases between them. The CDR3 covers 13 residues. This chain's CDR3 is CASRARASYEQYF. CDR3 nucleotide sequence: TGTGCCAGTCGAGCGCGGGCCTCCTACGAGCAGTACTTC.

This sequence joins TRBV10-1 and TRBJ2-3; 8 nucleotides match TRBD2. CDR1 WNHNN and CDR2 SYGVQD come from the germline V gene (reference sequence). After removal of 4 bases from V and 2 bases from J, the junction contained 17 bases not matched to a gene. CDR3 length equals 19 residues. As DNA, the CDR3 is TGCGCCAGCAGTGGGGTTGACCGAATAGCGGGAATCAACACAGATACGCAGTATTTT. This translates into CASSGVDRIAGINTDTQYF.